This entry is about one TCR beta chain. Its antigen is not identified. Using immunoSEQ multiplex PCR, the repertoire was profiled, and TCRdb retains in-frame clones only, with some absent. The table shows roughly 2.5 million clones, with roughly nine tenths occurring only once. Losses at the gene ends were 5 bases for V and 7 bases for J; bases not matched to a gene: 3. The CDR3 loop spans 12 amino acids. Per germline, CDR1 MNHEY and CDR2 SVGAGI. This specimen comes from a study of shared clonotypes between healthy human individuals. Findings and caveats of the study: Memory subsets generally showed smaller estimated richness than naive subsets did. When naive CD4 clonotypes were compared across a few donors, 4% to 6.5% were shared.

All of the donors resided in Nashville, Tennessee, and each was a Caucasian adult. This TCR came from a man between 18 and 35 years old in good health. The sequencing input was naive CD4+ T cells sorted from blood. Described subset: CD45RA+ positively selected. The chain employs TRBV6-5 and TRBJ1-1; 8 nucleotides line up with TRBD1. The CDR3 here is CASSRTGHEAFF. CDR3 DNA: TGTGCCAGCAGTCGGACAGGGCATGAAGCTTTCTTT.